The 16 T cell receptor beta chains listed next were all sequenced from one sample in a study of T-cell memory formation after mild COVID-19. TCRdb redid the calling of the 5' RACE reads with MiXCR, one entry per CDR3 protein. The repertoire includes approximately 190,000 distinct CDR3 sequences, approximately 20% of them detected once, and 2.4% sits in the top ten. The sequenced material came from PBMCs or a T cell subset sorted from them (not recorded which). The source of these receptors is an adult woman who had mild COVID-19 (a few samples of this study predate the infection). Cell type and time point are not known.

The chain links TRBV2 to TRBJ2-1; D may be TRBD2 (6 bases). V lost 8 bases to trimming and J lost 5 bases, with 13 bases between them. This CDR3 has 13 amino acids. Looked up from germline, CDR1 is SNHLY and CDR2 is FYNNEI. The DNA for the CDR3 is TGTGCCAGCGGGACTGATATCAACAATGAGCAGTTCTTC. Translation: CASGTDINNEQFF.

The gene calls are TRBV12-3 or TRBV12-4 and TRBJ2-1, with TRBD2 matching 9 bases. The CDR3 spans 16 residues. Losses at the gene ends were 4 bases for V and 10 bases for J; bases not matched to a gene: 14. CDR3 sequence (DNA): TGTGCCAGCAGTTCCGGTAGCGGGAGACCCCAATTGGAGCAGTTCTTC. Its translation: CASSSGSGRPQLEQFF.

As DNA, the CDR3 is TGTGCCCTGGGACAGGGGAGAACTGAAGCTTTCTTT. It specifies CALGQGRTEAFF. The J gene is TRBJ1-1, the V gene TRBV30; 10 positions match TRBD1. Germline V gene lookup returns CDR1 GTSNPN and CDR2 SVGIG (reference sequence). Trimming removed 8 bases from V and 5 bases from J; junction bases left unmatched: 5. The length of the CDR3 is 12 residues.

The chain couples TRBV5-8 to TRBJ2-7; D call uncertain. V lost 0 bases and J lost 3, with 13 bases in between. The CDR3 has 15 amino acids. The V gene's germline CDR1 is SGHTS and CDR2 YDEGEE. CDR3 nucleotide sequence: TGTGCCAGCAGCTTGGTATTGTCGCCAAACTACGAGCAGTACTTC. This translates into CASSLVLSPNYEQYF. Variable domain in full (rest from reference TRBV5-8 and TRBJ2-7): EAGVTQSPTHLIKTRGQQATLRCSPISGHTSVYWYQQALGLGLQFLLWYDEGEERNRGNFPPRFSGRQFPNYSSELNVNALELEDSALYLCASSLVLSPNYEQYFGPGTRLTVT.

The sample holds many counts of this clonotype. In DNA, the CDR3 is TGTGCCAGCCTGGACAGGGTTACCGGGGAGCTGTTTTTT. Encoded protein: CASLDRVTGELFF. The chain links TRBV7-9 to TRBJ2-2; 8 bases map to TRBD1. The CDR3 has 13 residues. The J segment lost 5 bases and the V segment lost 8 bases, leaving 4 bases of the junction unmatched. In germline, CDR1 is SEHNR, CDR2 FQNEAQ (reference sequence).

This clonotype was detected ten times or more. Here the CDR3 DNA reads TGTGCCAGCAGCCCGACGACAGAAAACATTCAGTACTTC. Its protein is CASSPTTENIQYF. V gene TRBV3-1 combines with J gene TRBJ2-4; possible D gene TRBD1, 5 bases. The ends were cut back, 4 bases at V and 5 bases at J, with 9 bases in the middle. The germline V gene has CDR1 LGHDT and CDR2 YNNKEL (reference sequence). The length of the CDR3 is 13 residues.

This clonotype was seen more than once but under ten times. The chain joins TRBV9 to TRBJ2-5; 10 bases are shared with TRBD1. V shed 2 bases and J 5 bases; nucleotides not matched to a gene: 6. The V gene's germline CDR1 is SGDLS and CDR2 YYNGEE. The CDR3 runs to 15 residues. The CDR3 sequence is CASSVRTGGLETQYF. CDR3 DNA sequence: TGTGCCAGCAGCGTTCGGACAGGGGGGTTGGAGACCCAGTACTTC. Complete variable domain (other parts from reference TRBV9 and TRBJ2-5): DSGVTQTPKHLITATGQRVTLRCSPRSGDLSVYWYQQSLDQGLQFLIQYYNGEERAKGNILERFSAQQFPDLHSELNLSSLELGDSALYFCASSVRTGGLETQYFGPGTRLLVL.

This clonotype has only a few counts. CDR3 sequence reads: CATSKKTSGELFF. The CDR3 bases are TGTGCCACCAGCAAGAAGACTAGCGGGGAGCTGTTTTTT. The chain is built from TRBV15 and TRBJ2-2; D is possibly TRBD2 (6 bases). Germline CDR1 and CDR2: LNHNV and YYDKDF (reference sequence). Trimming removed 4 bases from V and 7 bases from J, with 10 bases in between. This CDR3 contains 13 residues.

This clonotype appeared once. The chain is built from TRBV20-1 and TRBJ2-3; D call uncertain. The germline V gene has CDR1 DFQATT and CDR2 SNEGSKA (reference sequence). V lost 1 base and J lost 1, with 12 bases in between. The CDR3 has 15 amino acids. This CDR3 is CSARAFQERTDTQYF. For the CDR3, the DNA is TGCAGTGCTAGAGCGTTCCAGGAACGCACAGATACGCAGTATTTT.

This rearrangement joins TRBV27 to TRBJ2-3; TRBD1 matches at 8 bases. The CDR3 extends over 14 amino acids. V shed 6 bases, J shed 4 bases, and the junction held 6 bases outside the gene matches. Germline CDR1 reads MNHEY; CDR2 reads SMNVEV (reference sequence). The CDR3 spells CASRQTGVADTQYF. The CDR3 region has the DNA TGTGCCAGCAGGCAGACAGGGGTGGCAGATACGCAGTATTTT.

This clonotype was recorded a few times. The chain is built from TRBV20-1 and TRBJ2-4, with a possible D match to TRBD2 (6 bases). Germline V gives CDR1 DFQATT, CDR2 SNEGSKA (reference sequence). Trimming shortened V by 3 bases and J by 2 bases, and 11 bases separated the two germline ends. The CDR3 covers 14 residues. CDR3 bases: TGCAGTGCTAGTAGCGGCCTATCCAAAAACATTCAGTACTTC. Protein sequence: CSASSGLSKNIQYF.

This clonotype was detected only a few times. V usage is TRBV20-1 and J usage is TRBJ2-3, with TRBD2 matching 7 bases. CDR3 length: 14 amino acids. Per the germline V gene, CDR1 is DFQATT and CDR2 is SNEGSKA (reference sequence). V dropped 6 bases and J dropped 1; count of bases not matched to a gene: 7. Here the CDR3 DNA reads TGCAGTGCCTACCCCCTAGCGGGCACAGATACGCAGTATTTT. It yields the protein CSAYPLAGTDTQYF.

The chain combines TRBV11-2 with TRBJ1-2; TRBD1 aligns across 7 bases. CDR3 length equals 15 residues. Germline CDR1 reads SGHAT; CDR2 reads FQNNGV. V shed 4 bases and J 0 bases; nucleotides not matched to a gene: 5. CDR3 in amino acids: CASSSRQGANYGYTF. The DNA for the CDR3 is TGTGCCAGCAGCTCGAGACAGGGAGCTAACTATGGCTACACCTTC.

This clonotype was seen only once. The chain has TRBV6-1 and TRBJ2-3; D ambiguous. V lost 10 bases and J 6 bases, leaving 14 bases between the germline ends. This CDR3 is 12 amino acids long. Germline assignment: CDR1 MNHNS and CDR2 SASEGT. This chain's CDR3 is CATRADGDTQYF. The DNA for the CDR3 is TGTGCCACCCGGGCGGACGGGGATACGCAGTATTTT.

This chain links TRBV12-3 or TRBV12-4 with TRBJ1-6; D call uncertain. Trimming took off 1 base at V and 14 bases at J, with 15 bases between the two ends. The CDR3 consists of 14 residues. This CDR3 reads CASSLGSQQVTLHF. The CDR3 DNA sequence: TGTGCCAGCAGTTTAGGGAGCCAGCAGGTCACCCTCCACTTT.

This chain links TRBV5-1 with TRBJ2-2, with 11 bases identical to TRBD1. The J segment lost 5 bases and the V segment lost 5 bases, leaving 8 bases of the junction unmatched. This CDR3 is 16 amino acids long. Germline CDR1 is SGHRS and CDR2 is YFSETQ. Here the CDR3 DNA reads TGCGCCAGCAGTACTTCAGGACAGGGGGCGACCGGGGAGCTGTTTTTT. Its protein product is CASSTSGQGATGELFF.